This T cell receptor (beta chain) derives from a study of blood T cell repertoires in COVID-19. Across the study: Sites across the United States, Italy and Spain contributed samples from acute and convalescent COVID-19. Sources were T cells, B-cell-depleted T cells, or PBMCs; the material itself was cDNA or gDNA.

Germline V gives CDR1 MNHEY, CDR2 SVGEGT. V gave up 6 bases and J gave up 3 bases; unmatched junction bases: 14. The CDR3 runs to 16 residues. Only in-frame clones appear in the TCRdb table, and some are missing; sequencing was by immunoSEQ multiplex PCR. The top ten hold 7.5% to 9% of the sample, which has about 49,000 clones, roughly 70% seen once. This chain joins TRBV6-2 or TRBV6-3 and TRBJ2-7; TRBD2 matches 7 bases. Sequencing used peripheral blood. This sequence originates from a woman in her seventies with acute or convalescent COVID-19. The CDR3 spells CASSPGTSGKIYEQYF. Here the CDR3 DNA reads TGTGCCAGCAGCCCCGGAACAAGCGGGAAAATCTACGAGCAGTACTTC.